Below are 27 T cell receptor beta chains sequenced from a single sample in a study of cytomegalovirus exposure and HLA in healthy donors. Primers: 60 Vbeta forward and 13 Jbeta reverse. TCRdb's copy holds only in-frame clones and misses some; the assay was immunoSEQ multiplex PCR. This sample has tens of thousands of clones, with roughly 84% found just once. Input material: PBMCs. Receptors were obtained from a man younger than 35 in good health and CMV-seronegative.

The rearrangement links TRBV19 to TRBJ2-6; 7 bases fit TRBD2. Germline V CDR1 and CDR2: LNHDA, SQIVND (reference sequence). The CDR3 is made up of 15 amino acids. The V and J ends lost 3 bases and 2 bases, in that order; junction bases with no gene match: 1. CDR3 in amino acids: CASSIGGAGANVLTF. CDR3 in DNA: TGTGCCAGTAGTATTGGGGGGGCTGGGGCCAACGTCCTGACTTTC. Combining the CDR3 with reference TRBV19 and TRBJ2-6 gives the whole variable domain DGGITQSPKYLFRKEGQNVTLSCEQNLNHDAMYWYRQDPGQGLRLIYYSQIVNDFQKGDIAEGYSVSREKKESFPLTVTSAQKNPTAFYLCASSIGGAGANVLTFGAGSRLTVL.

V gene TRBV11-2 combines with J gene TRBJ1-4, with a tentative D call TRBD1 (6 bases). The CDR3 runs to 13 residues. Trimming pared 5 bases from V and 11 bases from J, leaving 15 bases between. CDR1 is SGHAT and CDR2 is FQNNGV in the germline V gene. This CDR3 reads CASSAQGFEKLFF. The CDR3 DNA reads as TGTGCCAGCAGCGCCCAGGGGTTCGAGAAACTGTTTTTT.

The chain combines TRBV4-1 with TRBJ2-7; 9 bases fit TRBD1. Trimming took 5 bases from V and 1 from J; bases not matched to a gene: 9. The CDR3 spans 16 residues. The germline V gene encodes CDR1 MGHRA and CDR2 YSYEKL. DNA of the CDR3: TGCGCCAGCAGCTACCCGGGACAGGGAATTTCCTACGAGCAGTACTTC. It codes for CASSYPGQGISYEQYF.

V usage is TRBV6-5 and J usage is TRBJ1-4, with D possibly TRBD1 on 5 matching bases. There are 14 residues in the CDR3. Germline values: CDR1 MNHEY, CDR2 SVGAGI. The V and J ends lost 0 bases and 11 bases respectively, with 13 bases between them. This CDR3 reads CASSYSRTEGKLFF. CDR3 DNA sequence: TGTGCCAGCAGTTACTCGAGAACGGAGGGGAAACTGTTTTTT.

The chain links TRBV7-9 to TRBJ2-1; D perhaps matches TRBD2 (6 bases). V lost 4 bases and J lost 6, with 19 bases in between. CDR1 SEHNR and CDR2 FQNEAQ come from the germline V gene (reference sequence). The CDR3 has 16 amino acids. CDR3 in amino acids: CASSSTRRGRSNEQFF. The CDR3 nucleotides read TGTGCCAGCAGCTCAACCCGGAGGGGAAGGAGCAATGAGCAGTTCTTC.

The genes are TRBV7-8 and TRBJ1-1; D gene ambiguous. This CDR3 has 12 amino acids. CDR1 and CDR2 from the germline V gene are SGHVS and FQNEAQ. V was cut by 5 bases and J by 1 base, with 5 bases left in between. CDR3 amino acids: CASSPRNTEAFF. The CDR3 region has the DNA TGTGCCAGCAGCCCTCGGAACACTGAAGCTTTCTTT.

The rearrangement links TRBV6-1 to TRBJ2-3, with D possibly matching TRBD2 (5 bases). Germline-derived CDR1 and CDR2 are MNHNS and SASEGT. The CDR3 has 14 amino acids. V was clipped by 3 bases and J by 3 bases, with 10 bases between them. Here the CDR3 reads CASSDRGLTDTQYF. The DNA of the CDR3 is TGTGCCAGCAGTGACCGGGGATTGACAGATACGCAGTATTTT.

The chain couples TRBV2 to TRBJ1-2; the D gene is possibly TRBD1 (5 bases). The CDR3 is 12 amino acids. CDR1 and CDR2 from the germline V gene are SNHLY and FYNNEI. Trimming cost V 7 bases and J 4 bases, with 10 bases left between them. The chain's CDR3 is CASTEDSYGYTF. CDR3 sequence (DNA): TGTGCCAGCACCGAAGACAGCTATGGCTACACCTTC.

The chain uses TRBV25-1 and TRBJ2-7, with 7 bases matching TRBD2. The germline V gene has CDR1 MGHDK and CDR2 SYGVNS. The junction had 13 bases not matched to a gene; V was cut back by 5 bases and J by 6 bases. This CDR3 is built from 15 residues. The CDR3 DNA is TGTGCCAGCAGTCCTTACGGAGGCGGGAGAGGCGAGCAGTACTTC. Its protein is CASSPYGGGRGEQYF.

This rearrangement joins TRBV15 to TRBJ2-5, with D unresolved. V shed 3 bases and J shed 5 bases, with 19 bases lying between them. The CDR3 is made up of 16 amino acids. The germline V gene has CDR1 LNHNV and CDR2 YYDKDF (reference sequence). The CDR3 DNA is TGTGCCACCAGCAGGGGTAAGGCGGCCGGAGACGAGACCCAGTACTTC. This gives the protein CATSRGKAAGDETQYF. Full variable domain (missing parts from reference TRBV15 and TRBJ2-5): DAMVIQNPRYQVTQFGKPVTLSCSQTLNHNVMYWYQQKSSQAPKLLFHYYDKDFNNEADTPDNFQSRRPNTSFCFLDIRSPGLGDTAMYLCATSRGKAAGDETQYFGPGTRLLVL.

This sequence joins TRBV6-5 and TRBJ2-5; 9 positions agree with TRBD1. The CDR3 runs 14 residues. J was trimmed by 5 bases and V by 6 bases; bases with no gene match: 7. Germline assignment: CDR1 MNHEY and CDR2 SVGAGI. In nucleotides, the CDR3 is TGTGCCAGCAGAATCACAGGGGGCGGTGAGACCCAGTACTTC. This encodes CASRITGGGETQYF.

CDR3 DNA: TGTGCCAGCAGTTTAGCCCCGGGGTTATCCTACAATGAGCAGTTCTTC. Translated: CASSLAPGLSYNEQFF. The rearrangement joins TRBV27 to TRBJ2-1, with TRBD2 as a possible D gene (5 bases). In germline, CDR1 is MNHEY, CDR2 SMNVEV (reference sequence). The CDR3 spans 16 residues. The V gene lost 2 bases and the J gene lost 1 base, with 12 bases spanning the gap.

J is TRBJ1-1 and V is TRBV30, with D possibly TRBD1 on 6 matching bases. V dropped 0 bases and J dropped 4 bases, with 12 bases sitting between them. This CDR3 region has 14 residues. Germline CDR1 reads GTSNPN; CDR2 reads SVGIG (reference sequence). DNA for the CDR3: TGTGCCTGGAGTGTCGGACAACAGGGCACTGAAGCTTTCTTT. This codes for CAWSVGQQGTEAFF.

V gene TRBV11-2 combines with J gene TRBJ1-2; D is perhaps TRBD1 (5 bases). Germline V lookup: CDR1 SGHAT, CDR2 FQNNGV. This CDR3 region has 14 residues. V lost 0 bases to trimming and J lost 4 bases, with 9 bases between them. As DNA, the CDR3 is TGTGCCAGCAGCTTAGACGACAGCGTCTATGGCTACACCTTC. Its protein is CASSLDDSVYGYTF.

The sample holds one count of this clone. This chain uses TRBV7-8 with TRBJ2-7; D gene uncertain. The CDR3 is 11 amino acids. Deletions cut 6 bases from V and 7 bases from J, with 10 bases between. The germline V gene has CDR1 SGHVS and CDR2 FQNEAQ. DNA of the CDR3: TGTGCCAGCAGTCTAAGAGGAGAGCAGTACTTC. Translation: CASSLRGEQYF.

The CDR3: CAWVRGSGNTIYF. The CDR3 DNA reads as TGTGCCTGGGTACGGGGCTCTGGAAACACCATATATTTT. The rearrangement links TRBV30 to TRBJ1-3, with no clear D. The CDR3 is 13 amino acids. Germline CDR1 is GTSNPN and CDR2 is SVGIG (reference sequence). V lost 5 bases and J 0 bases, leaving 8 bases between the germline ends. Looking up the rest from reference TRBV30 and TRBJ1-3 gives the full variable domain: SQTIHQWPATLVQPVGSPLSLECTVEGTSNPNLYWYRQAAGRGLQLLFYSVGIGQISSEVPQNLSASRPQDRQFILSSKKLLLSDSGFYLCAWVRGSGNTIYFGEGSWLTVV.

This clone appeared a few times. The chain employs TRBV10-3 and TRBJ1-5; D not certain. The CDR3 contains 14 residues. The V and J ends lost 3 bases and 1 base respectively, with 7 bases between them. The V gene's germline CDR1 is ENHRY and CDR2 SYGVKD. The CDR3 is CAISDSGSNQPQHF. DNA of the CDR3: TGTGCCATCAGTGATTCCGGGAGCAATCAGCCCCAGCATTTT.

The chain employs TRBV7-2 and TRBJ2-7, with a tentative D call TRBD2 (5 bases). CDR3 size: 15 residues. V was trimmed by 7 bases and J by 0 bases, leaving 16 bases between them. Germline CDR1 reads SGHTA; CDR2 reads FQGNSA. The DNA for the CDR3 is TGTGCCAGCACTTTCGGGGTTACCAGCTCCTACGAGCAGTACTTC. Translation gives CASTFGVTSSYEQYF.

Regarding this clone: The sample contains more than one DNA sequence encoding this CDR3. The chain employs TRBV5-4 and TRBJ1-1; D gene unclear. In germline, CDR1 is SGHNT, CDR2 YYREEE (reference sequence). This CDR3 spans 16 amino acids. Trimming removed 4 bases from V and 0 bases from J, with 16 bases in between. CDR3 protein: CASSNLGVGLNTEAFF. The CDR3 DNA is TGTGCCAGCAGCAATTTGGGAGTCGGTTTGAACACTGAAGCTTTCTTT.

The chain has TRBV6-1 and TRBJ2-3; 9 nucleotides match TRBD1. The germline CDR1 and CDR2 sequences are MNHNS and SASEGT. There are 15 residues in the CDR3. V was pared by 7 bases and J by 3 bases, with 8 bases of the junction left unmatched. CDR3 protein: CASIFAGTGTDTQYF. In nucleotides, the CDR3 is TGTGCCAGCATCTTCGCCGGGACAGGGACAGATACGCAGTATTTT.

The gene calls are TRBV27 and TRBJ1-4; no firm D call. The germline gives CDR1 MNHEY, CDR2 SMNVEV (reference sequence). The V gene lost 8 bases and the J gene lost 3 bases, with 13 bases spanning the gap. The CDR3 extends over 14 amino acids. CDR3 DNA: TGTGCCAGCGAGTCAAGCGTTGCTAATGAAAAACTGTTTTTT. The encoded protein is CASESSVANEKLFF.

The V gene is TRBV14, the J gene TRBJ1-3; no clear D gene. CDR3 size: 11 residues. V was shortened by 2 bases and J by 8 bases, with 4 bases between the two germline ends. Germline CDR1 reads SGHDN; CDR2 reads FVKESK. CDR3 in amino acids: CASSQLDTIYF. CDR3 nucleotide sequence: TGTGCCAGCAGCCAACTTGACACCATATATTTT.

The CDR3 here is CASGPGQAGYGYTF. The CDR3 DNA is TGCGCCAGCGGGCCGGGACAGGCAGGGTATGGCTACACCTTC. The chain employs TRBV10-2 and TRBJ1-2; 8 positions match TRBD1. The length of the CDR3 is 14 residues. The junction had 10 bases not matched to a gene; V was cut back by 8 bases and J by 5 bases. The germline gives CDR1 WSHSY, CDR2 SAAADI.

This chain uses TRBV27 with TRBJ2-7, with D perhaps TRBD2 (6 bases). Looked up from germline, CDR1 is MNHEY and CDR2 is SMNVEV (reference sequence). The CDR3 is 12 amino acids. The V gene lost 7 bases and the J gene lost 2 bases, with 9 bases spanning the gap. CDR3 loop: CASMGGTYEQYF. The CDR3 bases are TGTGCCAGCATGGGGGGAACCTACGAGCAGTACTTC.

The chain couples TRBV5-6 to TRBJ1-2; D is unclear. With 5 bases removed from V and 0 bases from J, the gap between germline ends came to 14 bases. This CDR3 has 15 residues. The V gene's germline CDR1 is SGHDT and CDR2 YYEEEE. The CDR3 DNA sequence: TGTGCCAGCAGTTGGAGAGGGCCCACTAACTATGGCTACACCTTC. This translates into CASSWRGPTNYGYTF.

CDR3 bases: TGTGCCAGCAGCTTATATCGACAAAGTGGGCAGGGGACCCAGTACTTC. It specifies CASSLYRQSGQGTQYF. This chain uses TRBV7-9 with TRBJ2-5; perhaps TRBD1 as D (5 bases). With 2 bases removed from V and 7 bases from J, the gap between germline ends came to 20 bases. The germline gives CDR1 SEHNR, CDR2 FQNEAQ (reference sequence). CDR3 size: 16 residues.

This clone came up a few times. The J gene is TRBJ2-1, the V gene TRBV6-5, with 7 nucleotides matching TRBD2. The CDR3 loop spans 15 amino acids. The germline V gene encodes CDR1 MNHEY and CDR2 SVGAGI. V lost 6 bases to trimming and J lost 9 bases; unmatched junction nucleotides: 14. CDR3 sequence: CASSLGGRDGAEQFF. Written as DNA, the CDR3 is TGTGCCAGCAGCCTGGGGGGGAGGGATGGAGCTGAGCAGTTCTTC.